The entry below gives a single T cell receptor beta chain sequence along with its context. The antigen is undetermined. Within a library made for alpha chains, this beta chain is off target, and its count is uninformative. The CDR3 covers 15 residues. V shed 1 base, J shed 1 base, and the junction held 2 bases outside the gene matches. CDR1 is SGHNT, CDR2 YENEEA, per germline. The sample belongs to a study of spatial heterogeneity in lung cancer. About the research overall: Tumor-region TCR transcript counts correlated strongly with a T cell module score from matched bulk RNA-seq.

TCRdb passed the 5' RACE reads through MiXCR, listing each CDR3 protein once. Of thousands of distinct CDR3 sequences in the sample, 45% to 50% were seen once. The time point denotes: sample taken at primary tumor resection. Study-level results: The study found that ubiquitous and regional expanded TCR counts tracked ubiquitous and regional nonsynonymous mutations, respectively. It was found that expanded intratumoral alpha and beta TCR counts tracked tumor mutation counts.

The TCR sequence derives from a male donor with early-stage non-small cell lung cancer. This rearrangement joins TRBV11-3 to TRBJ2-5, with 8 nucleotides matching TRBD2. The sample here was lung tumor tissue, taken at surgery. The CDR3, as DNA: TGTGCCAGCAGCTTAGCGGGGGGGCCCCAAGAGACCCAGTACTTC. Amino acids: CASSLAGGPQETQYF.